These T cell receptor beta chains were read from a single sample in a study of cytomegalovirus exposure and HLA in healthy donors. Profiled with immunoSEQ multiplex PCR; TCRdb holds only in-frame clones, not every one. The sample lists about 130,000 clones, approximately 89% seen once, with 3% to 4% in the top ten. Sequencing was performed on PBMCs. The origin of the receptors is a man aged 25-45 years in good health and CMV-seronegative. CDR3s include the opening cysteine and the closing phenylalanine or tryptophan. The D gene is left open where the match is weak. The size field is filled for only some rows; it gives once, few, many or a size class.

- | TRBJ1-2 | - | TRBV19 | TGTGCCAGTATTGGGGGCTCCTCTGGCTACACCTTC | CASIGGSSGYTF
- | TRBJ2-2 | TRBD1 | TRBV13 | TGTGCCAGCAGCTTAGAGAGGGGGCCCACCGGGGAGCTGTTTTTT | CASSLERGPTGELFF
- | TRBJ1-3 | - | TRBV6-5 | TGTGCCAGCAGTACAGATGGAAACACCATATATTTT | CASSTDGNTIYF
- | TRBJ2-7 | TRBD1 | TRBV10-3 | TGTGCCATCAGTCCTACGGGACAGGGCTACGAGCAGTACTTC | CAISPTGQGYEQYF
- | TRBJ2-5 | TRBD1 | TRBV11-2 | TGTGCCAGCAGAAGCCAGTGGACAGGCCAAGAGACCCAGTACTTC | CASRSQWTGQETQYF
- | TRBJ1-6 | - | TRBV9 | TGTGCCAGCAGCGTAGCAGACAGGACTAATTCACCCCTCCACTTT | CASSVADRTNSPLHF
- | TRBJ1-1 | - | TRBV5-6 | TGTGCCAGCAGCTTGCGTTATTCGAACACTGAAGCTTTCTTT | CASSLRYSNTEAFF
- | TRBJ2-2 | TRBD2 | TRBV11-3 | TGTGCCAGCAGCTCCGGACTAGCGCGCGCCGGGGAGCTGTTTTTT | CASSSGLARAGELFF
- | TRBJ2-1 | - | TRBV6-1 | TGTGCCACCTTGAGTCGGGGGAACAATGAGCAGTTCTTC | CATLSRGNNEQFF
- | TRBJ1-6 | - | TRBV28 | TGTGCCAGCAGTTTCGGTGTTCACAGGTTGAGCTCCTATAATTCACCCCTCCACTTT | CASSFGVHRLSSYNSPLHF
- | TRBJ2-2 | - | TRBV7-9 | TGTGCCAGCAGCTCCGACACCGGGGAGCTGTTTTTT | CASSSDTGELFF
- | TRBJ1-6 | - | TRBV9 | TGTGCCAGCAGTTTAGAGATGAGCAATTCACCCCTCCACTTT | CASSLEMSNSPLHF
few | TRBJ1-2 | TRBD1 | TRBV27 | TGTGCCAGCAGTGGCATGGGACAGGGGCATGGCTACACCTTC | CASSGMGQGHGYTF
- | TRBJ1-1 | - | TRBV14 | TGTGCCAGCAGCCAAGATGGGGGGGCACTTTACGTCACTGAAGCTTTCTTT | CASSQDGGALYVTEAFF
- | TRBJ1-5 | TRBD1 | TRBV5-6 | TGTGCCAGCAGCTCCTCCTGGACAGGGGTAAATCAGCCCCAGCATTTT | CASSSSWTGVNQPQHF
- | TRBJ2-3 | TRBD1 | TRBV2 | TGTGCCAGCAGTGCGCGAGAAGGGGGCCCAGATACGCAGTATTTT | CASSAREGGPDTQYF
- | TRBJ1-6 | - | TRBV4-2 | TGTGCCAGCAGCCAAGCTGTAGAGATATATAATTCACCCCTCCACTTT | CASSQAVEIYNSPLHF
once | TRBJ1-2 | - | TRBV28 | TGTGCCAGCAGGTCCGGGATTTACTATGGCTACACCTTC | CASRSGIYYGYTF
- | TRBJ2-2 | TRBD2 | TRBV19 | TGTGCCAGTAGGGGAGGGGCGACCGGGGAGCTGTTTTTT | CASRGGATGELFF
- | TRBJ1-2 | TRBD1 | TRBV27 | TGTGCCAGCAGGGGCCAGGGGGTTTTATCTAACTATGGCTACACCTTC | CASRGQGVLSNYGYTF
- | TRBJ1-2 | - | TRBV19 | TGTGCCAGTAGTACGGACACCTATGGCTACACCTTC | CASSTDTYGYTF
- | TRBJ1-1 | TRBD1 | TRBV7-9 | TGTGCCAGCAGCTTATCGCCCGGGACAGGGGACCGGAGGTCTGAAGCTTTCTTT | CASSLSPGTGDRRSEAFF
- | TRBJ1-2 | TRBD1 | TRBV10-3 | TGTGCCATCAGTGAGTCCCCCAACAGGGGGTCTGGCTACACCTTC | CAISESPNRGSGYTF
- | TRBJ2-3 | TRBD1 | TRBV6-4 | TGTGCCAGCAGTGAGGAGGACAGGCCCACAGATACGCAGTATTTT | CASSEEDRPTDTQYF
- | TRBJ2-7 | - | TRBV7-2 | TGTGCCAGCAGGCTTAGCGGAGGATCCTACGAGCAGTACTTC | CASRLSGGSYEQYF
once | TRBJ2-7 | - | TRBV29-1 | TGCAGCGTTGAAGATCGAAAGGGGACAAACTCCTACGAGCAGTACTTC | CSVEDRKGTNSYEQYF
- | TRBJ2-2 | TRBD1 | TRBV6-5 | TGTGCCAGCAGTTGGACAGGGGTCACCGGGGAGCTGTTTTTT | CASSWTGVTGELFF
- | TRBJ2-5 | - | TRBV15 | TGTGCCACCAGCAGAGAGCCCCGGAGGCAAGTCCAAGAGACCCAGTACTTC | CATSREPRRQVQETQYF
once | TRBJ2-1 | TRBD1 | TRBV6-6 | TGTGCCAGCTCTCCCGGGACAGGGTTTTCCAATGAGCAGTTCTTC | CASSPGTGFSNEQFF
once | TRBJ1-5 | - | TRBV11-3 | TGTGCCAGCAGCTTCCGGGTCAGTCAGCCCCAGCATTTT | CASSFRVSQPQHF
- | TRBJ1-3 | TRBD1 | TRBV6-1 | TGTGCCAGCAGGGGGACAGGTGGAAACACCATATATTTT | CASRGTGGNTIYF
- | TRBJ2-5 | - | TRBV7-9 | TGTGCCAGCAGCCGTCTACGGGGCGGGGTGGAGGAGACCCAGTACTTC | CASSRLRGGVEETQYF
- | TRBJ1-1 | - | TRBV5-1 | TGCGCCAGCAGCTTGTACAGGAACACTGAAGCTTTCTTT | CASSLYRNTEAFF
- | TRBJ1-5 | - | TRBV11-3 | TGTGCCAGCAGCTCCTTGACTTCGACAGGAATCAATCAGCCCCAGCATTTT | CASSSLTSTGINQPQHF
- | TRBJ2-7 | TRBD1 | TRBV28 | TGTGCCAGCAGCCCCGGGACAGAGTCCTACGAGCAGTACTTC | CASSPGTESYEQYF
- | TRBJ2-3 | TRBD2 | TRBV2 | TGTGCCAGCAGTTCTCCGGGACTACGAACCACAGATACGCAGTATTTT | CASSSPGLRTTDTQYF
- | TRBJ1-1 | - | TRBV16 | TGTGCCAGCAGCCAATCCACAGTGCGAACTGAAGCTTTCTTT | CASSQSTVRTEAFF
once | TRBJ2-1 | TRBD1 | TRBV27 | TGTGCCAGCAGTCCATCGGACAGGGGCTACTACAATGAGCAGTTCTTC | CASSPSDRGYYNEQFF
- | TRBJ2-7 | - | TRBV5-4 | TGTGCCAGCAGTTCCACAGGGATCCTTCTAAGGCAGTACTTC | CASSSTGILLRQYF
- | TRBJ2-3 | - | TRBV4-2 | TGTGCCAGCAGCCAAGATCTCAGCGGCGGGGGCACAGATACGCAGTATTTT | CASSQDLSGGGTDTQYF
few | TRBJ2-2 | TRBD1 | TRBV4-2 | TGTGCCAGCAGCCAAATGACAGGGACCGGGGAGCTGTTTTTT | CASSQMTGTGELFF
- | TRBJ1-2 | TRBD1 | TRBV18 | TGTGCCAGCTCGGAAGGACAGGGGGCCTCTGGCTACACCTTC | CASSEGQGASGYTF
- | TRBJ2-7 | TRBD1 | TRBV2 | TGTGCCAGCAGTGAAGAATGGATAGGGACAGGGGCCTCCTACGAGCAGTACTTC | CASSEEWIGTGASYEQYF
- | TRBJ2-5 | TRBD1 | TRBV7-9 | TGTGCCAGCAGCTTATTACGGACAGGGGATCTTGAGACCCAGTACTTC | CASSLLRTGDLETQYF
- | TRBJ2-5 | TRBD2 | TRBV7-2 | TGTGCCAGCAGACGGACTAGCGTTGATTGGGCCCAGTACTTC | CASRRTSVDWAQYF
- | TRBJ1-5 | - | TRBV2 | TGTGCCAGCAGTGAGTCAGAGGCTAGCAATCAGCCCCAGCATTTT | CASSESEASNQPQHF
once | TRBJ1-4 | - | TRBV7-9 | TGTGCCAGCAGCTTAAAGGGGTTAGGTGAAAAACTGTTTTTT | CASSLKGLGEKLFF
- | TRBJ1-2 | - | TRBV15 | TGTGCCACCAGCAACCCAAGGGGCGGGGCAAACTATGGCTACACCTTC | CATSNPRGGANYGYTF
- | TRBJ2-7 | - | TRBV28 | TGTGCCAGCAGAACCCAGGATTACGAGCAGTACTTC | CASRTQDYEQYF
- | TRBJ2-7 | - | TRBV20-1 | TGCAGTGCTTCGGGTGCCTACGAGCAGTACTTC | CSASGAYEQYF
once | TRBJ1-6 | - | TRBV4-3 | TGCGCCAGCAGCCAAGAAGCATTAAGTGCGGTCAACAATTCACCCCTCCACTTT | CASSQEALSAVNNSPLHF
- | TRBJ2-2 | - | TRBV5-1 | TGCGCCAGCAGCTTGTTGGACAGTTCCTGGGAGCTGTTTTTT | CASSLLDSSWELFF
- | TRBJ1-6 | TRBD1 | TRBV9 | TGTGCCAGCAGCGCACAGACAGGGATCGATTCACCCCTCCACTTT | CASSAQTGIDSPLHF